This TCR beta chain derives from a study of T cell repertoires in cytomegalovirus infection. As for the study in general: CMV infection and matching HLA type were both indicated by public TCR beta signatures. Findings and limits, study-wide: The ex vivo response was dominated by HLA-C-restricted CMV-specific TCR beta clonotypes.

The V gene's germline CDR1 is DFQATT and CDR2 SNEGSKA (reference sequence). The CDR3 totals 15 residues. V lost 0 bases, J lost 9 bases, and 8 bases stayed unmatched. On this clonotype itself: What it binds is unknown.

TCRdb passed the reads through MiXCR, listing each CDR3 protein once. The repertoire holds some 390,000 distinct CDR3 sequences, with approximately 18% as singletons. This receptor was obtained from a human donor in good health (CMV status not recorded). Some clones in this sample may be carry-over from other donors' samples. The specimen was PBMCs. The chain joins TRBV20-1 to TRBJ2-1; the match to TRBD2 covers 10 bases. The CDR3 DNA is TGCAGTGCTAGAGATCGGCTAGCGGGAGTACGTGAGCAGTTCTTC. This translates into CSARDRLAGVREQFF.